This TCR beta chain comes out of a study of tumor-infiltrating lymphocytes in primary liver carcinoma. Study-wide context: Sample counts of productive TCRbeta reads spanned roughly 3.5 to 7.13 million; these counts were similar across tissue types.

This CDR3 comprises 16 residues. V was clipped by 7 bases and J by 3 bases, with 22 bases between them. CDR1 and CDR2 (germline): SGHRS, YFSETQ. The template, about 510 ng total RNA, yielded TCR beta cDNA made with a constant-region primer. Investigators got TCR beta libraries out of three nested multiplex PCR rounds, done with slightly modified ARM-PCR. TRBV1-TRBV30 forward primers and a C-beta reverse primer were used in the first two PCR rounds, which each ran for approximately 10 cycles. TCRdb fed the multiplex PCR reads into MiXCR, producing one record per CDR3 protein. The sample shows 300,000 to 400,000 distinct CDR3 sequences, roughly two thirds of them seen only once. For blood RNA, unsorted whole blood served as the source, and germline DNA was extracted too. General observations from the study: Each sample was bulk and unsorted; consequently, CD4+ and CD8+ repertoires were not compared. A significantly higher top-250-clone fraction was recorded for tumors than for blood (p = 0.039).

This clonotype has only a few counts. The target antigen is unknown. The sample taken for sequencing was peripheral blood. V gene TRBV5-1 combines with J gene TRBJ1-2; D gene ambiguous. This sequence was found in a man between 40 and 49 years old with primary liver carcinoma and hepatitis B virus infection. The CDR3 DNA reads TGCGCCAGCCGACAATCAGGCAGTCCCGGTGACTATGGCTACACCTTC. This codes for CASRQSGSPGDYGYTF.